This T cell receptor beta chain was obtained from a study of blood T cell repertoires in COVID-19. Data came from immunoSEQ multiplex PCR; TCRdb stores just in-frame clones and leaves some out. Of under 200,000 clones in the sample, 86% were seen once. Germline assignment: CDR1 SGHRS and CDR2 YFSETQ. The CDR3 runs to 13 residues. Trimming stripped 0 bases from V and 5 bases from J, with 9 bases between. Sequencing was carried out using PBMCs or T cells enriched from blood (not recorded which). V gene TRBV5-1 combines with J gene TRBJ2-7, with D possibly being TRBD1 (6 bases). The clonotype originates from a man aged 35-49 years with acute COVID-19. CDR3 coding DNA: TGCGCCAGCAGCTTGGACAGGGTCAACGAGCAGTACTTC. It specifies CASSLDRVNEQYF.